One and the same sample provided the 23 T cell receptor beta chains below, sequenced in a study of T cell responses to AZD1222 COVID-19 vaccine. Profiled with immunoSEQ multiplex PCR; TCRdb holds only in-frame clones, not every one. This repertoire shows roughly 120,000 clones, about nine tenths found once; its top ten account for about 4.1%. This specimen was peripheral blood, taken on day 0 of AZD1222 vaccination. The receptor set was obtained from an adult in good health.

The rearrangement links TRBV29-1 to TRBJ2-7; 9 nucleotides agree with TRBD1. Germline V lookup: CDR1 SQVTM, CDR2 ANQGSEA. The CDR3 runs 13 residues. V shed 8 bases, J shed 4 bases, and the junction held 9 bases outside the gene matches. CDR3 sequence: CSTATGGTYEQYF. CDR3 in DNA: TGCAGCACAGCGACAGGGGGTACATACGAGCAGTACTTC.

The chain is built from TRBV3-1 (or the pseudogene TRBV3-2) and TRBJ2-1; 10 bases line up with TRBD2. The V gene end was trimmed by 3 bases and the J gene end by 9 bases; junction bases not matched to a gene: 5. The CDR3 sequence is 14 residues long. Germline V gene sequence: CDR1 LGHDT, CDR2 YNNKEL (reference sequence). For the CDR3, the DNA is TGTGCCAGCAGCCACACTAGCGGGATTTTTGAGCAGTTCTTC. Translating gives CASSHTSGIFEQFF.

This clone turned up a few times. The chain uses TRBV28 and TRBJ1-6, with 7 positions matching TRBD1. The germline gives CDR1 MDHEN, CDR2 SYDVKM. The CDR3 spans 16 residues. V shed 5 bases, J shed 8 bases, and the junction held 12 bases outside the gene matches. The CDR3 loop reads CASSQGVGTNYSPLHF. In DNA, the CDR3 is TGTGCCAGCAGTCAGGGGGTCGGGACGAATTATTCACCCCTCCACTTT. Together with reference TRBV28 and TRBJ1-6, the CDR3 gives the full variable domain: DVKVTQSSRYLVKRTGEKVFLECVQDMDHENMFWYRQDPGLGLRLIYFSYDVKMKEKGDIPEGYSVSREKKERFSLILESASTNQTSMYLCASSQGVGTNYSPLHFGNGTRLTVT.

The genes are TRBV7-2 and TRBJ2-3; no clear D gene. The V gene lost 7 bases and the J gene lost 1 base, with 12 bases spanning the gap. Germline V gives CDR1 SGHTA, CDR2 FQGNSA. CDR3 length: 14 residues. CDR3 sequence: CASIPFLGTDTQYF. The CDR3 DNA reads as TGTGCCAGCATACCCTTCCTCGGCACAGATACGCAGTATTTT.

This chain connects TRBV27 to TRBJ2-3, with D uncertain. Germline V CDR1 and CDR2: MNHEY, SMNVEV (reference sequence). V lost 2 bases and J lost 0, with 9 bases in between. The CDR3 is made up of 15 amino acids. The CDR3 DNA follows: TGTGCCAGCAGTTTACCCCCCCCTAGCACAGATACGCAGTATTTT. Translated: CASSLPPPSTDTQYF.

About this clone: In the same sample, other DNA sequences code for this CDR3. This chain uses TRBV3-1 (or the pseudogene TRBV3-2) with TRBJ1-6; D uncertain. The CDR3 is 12 residues long. Trimming shortened V by 2 bases and J by 7 bases, and 3 bases separated the two germline ends. CDR1 is LGHDT, CDR2 YNNKEL, per germline (reference sequence). CDR3: CASSQLNSPLHF. The CDR3 nucleotides are TGTGCCAGCAGCCAACTAAATTCACCCCTCCACTTT.

This clone was recorded a few times. This chain connects TRBV30 to TRBJ2-1, with D perhaps TRBD1 or TRBD2 (5 bases each). This CDR3 has 14 amino acids. Germline V lookup: CDR1 GTSNPN, CDR2 SVGIG (reference sequence). V shed 4 bases and J shed 0 bases, with 10 bases lying between them. The CDR3, as DNA: TGTGCCTGGATCTGGGGACCCTCCTACAATGAGCAGTTCTTC. This sequence encodes CAWIWGPSYNEQFF.

CDR3 bases: TGTGCCAGCAGTGTCCGGGCCACCGGGGAAGCTTTCTTT. Amino acids: CASSVRATGEAFF. This chain links TRBV6-4 with TRBJ1-1, with D unclear. Germline values: CDR1 MRHNA, CDR2 SNTAGT. The CDR3 has 13 amino acids. The V and J ends lost 4 bases and 8 bases respectively, with 14 bases between them.

V is TRBV20-1 and J is TRBJ2-1, with a possible D match to TRBD2 (5 bases). The CDR3 covers 11 residues. CDR1 and CDR2 from the germline V gene are DFQATT and SNEGSKA (reference sequence). V was shortened by 3 bases and J by 10 bases, with 10 bases between the two germline ends. Written as DNA, the CDR3 is TGCAGTGCTAGGAGGGTCAACGAGCAGTTCTTC. Residues: CSARRVNEQFF.

V usage is TRBV10-2 and J usage is TRBJ1-2; D remains ambiguous. The CDR3 sequence is 13 residues long. From germline, CDR1 is WSHSY and CDR2 SAAADI. V was shortened by 2 bases and J by 6 bases, with 10 bases between the two germline ends. CDR3 sequence: CASSEAGLNGYTF. The CDR3 nucleotides read TGCGCCAGCAGTGAGGCGGGGTTGAATGGCTACACCTTC.

This clone was observed a handful of times. This rearrangement joins TRBV29-1 to TRBJ1-2, with D uncertain. The CDR3 has 13 amino acids. Germline V gives CDR1 SQVTM, CDR2 ANQGSEA. V shed 6 bases and J shed 4 bases, with 15 bases lying between them. CDR3 in amino acids: CSVKGPSAYGYTF. In DNA form, the CDR3 reads TGCAGCGTGAAAGGACCGTCTGCCTATGGCTACACCTTC.

This rearrangement joins TRBV25-1 to TRBJ1-2; 9 nucleotides align to TRBD1. There are 14 residues in the CDR3. V trimming: 5 bases; J trimming: 5 bases; junction bases outside the gene matches: 6. CDR1 MGHDK and CDR2 SYGVNS come from the germline V gene. CDR3 loop: CASSPGQGYYGYTF. The CDR3 bases are TGTGCCAGCAGTCCGGGACAGGGATATTATGGCTACACCTTC.

This clone was counted between two and nine times. The rearrangement joins TRBV27 to TRBJ1-4; D uncertain. The CDR3 spans 13 residues. CDR1 MNHEY and CDR2 SMNVEV come from the germline V gene (reference sequence). Trimming removed 2 bases at V and 5 bases at J, with 6 bases between. This CDR3 reads CASSLERNEKLFF. The CDR3 nucleotides are TGTGCCAGCAGTTTAGAGAGGAATGAAAAACTGTTTTTT.

The chain carries TRBV3-1 (or the pseudogene TRBV3-2) and TRBJ2-1; the D gene is possibly TRBD2 (6 bases). Germline loops: CDR1 LGHDT, CDR2 YNNKEL (reference sequence). Trimming removed 1 base from V and 7 bases from J, with 8 bases in between. CDR3 size: 13 residues. The CDR3 here is CASSQGGKNEQFF. In nucleotides, the CDR3 is TGTGCCAGCAGCCAAGGCGGGAAAAATGAGCAGTTCTTC.

The rearrangement joins TRBV13 to TRBJ2-7; D remains ambiguous. Trimming took off 3 bases at V and 3 bases at J, with 3 bases between the two ends. The length of the CDR3 is 11 residues. Germline CDR1 is PRHDT and CDR2 is FYEKMQ (reference sequence). The DNA of the CDR3 is TGTGCCAGCAGCTTGGTCTACGAGCAGTACTTC. The encoded protein is CASSLVYEQYF. Full variable domain (missing parts from reference TRBV13 and TRBJ2-7): AAGVIQSPRHLIKEKRETATLKCYPIPRHDTVYWYQQGPGQDPQFLISFYEKMQSDKGSIPDRFSAQQFSDYHSELNMSSLELGDSALYFCASSLVYEQYFGPGTRLTVT.

V is TRBV30 and J is TRBJ1-5; possibly TRBD1 for D (6 bases). Germline V gene sequence: CDR1 GTSNPN, CDR2 SVGIG (reference sequence). Trimming took off 5 bases at V and 1 base at J, with 15 bases between the two ends. The CDR3 spans 15 residues. In nucleotides, the CDR3 is TGTGCCTGGTCGGGGGGCGCCGGGAGCAATCAGCCCCAGCATTTT. This codes for CAWSGGAGSNQPQHF.

This rearrangement joins TRBV2 to TRBJ2-3, with 9 positions matching TRBD1. The germline V gene encodes CDR1 SNHLY and CDR2 FYNNEI. The CDR3 is 14 amino acids. The V gene end was trimmed by 6 bases and the J gene end by 5 bases; junction bases not matched to a gene: 6. DNA for the CDR3: TGTGCCAGCAGCACTACAGGGGGCAAAGATACGCAGTATTTT. Translated, it gives CASSTTGGKDTQYF.

This chain links TRBV2 with TRBJ2-7; TRBD1 agrees at 7 bases. The CDR3 runs to 15 residues. Germline V gene sequence: CDR1 SNHLY, CDR2 FYNNEI. V shed 0 bases, J shed 1 base, and the junction held 3 bases outside the gene matches. CDR3 protein: CASSEAPGQSYEQYF. The CDR3 nucleotides read TGTGCCAGCAGTGAAGCGCCGGGACAGTCCTACGAGCAGTACTTC.

This chain uses TRBV28 with TRBJ1-4; 7 bases line up with TRBD1. Germline CDR1 MDHEN, CDR2 SYDVKM. The CDR3 has 15 amino acids. V trimming: 6 bases; J trimming: 5 bases; junction bases outside the gene matches: 9. CDR3 DNA: TGTGCCAGCAGCTCCCTAGACAGGGCAAATGAAAAACTGTTTTTT. Translated, it gives CASSSLDRANEKLFF.

This clone was picked up a small number of times. This chain connects TRBV3-1 (or the pseudogene TRBV3-2) to TRBJ2-5; 8 nucleotides line up with TRBD1. The V segment lost 7 bases and the J segment 2 bases; nucleotides outside the gene matches: 3. CDR3 length: 13 amino acids. CDR1 and CDR2 from the germline V gene are LGHDT and YNNKEL (reference sequence). The CDR3 here is CASTRTGQETQYF. For the CDR3, the DNA is TGTGCCAGCACCCGGACAGGGCAAGAGACCCAGTACTTC.

This clone was seen just once. V is TRBV5-1 and J is TRBJ1-2; 7 nucleotides match TRBD1. Germline CDR1 and CDR2: SGHRS and YFSETQ. The V segment lost 3 bases and the J segment 2 bases; nucleotides outside the gene matches: 1. The CDR3 is 13 residues long. Written as DNA, the CDR3 is TGCGCCAGCAGCTCGACAGGGAACTATGGCTACACCTTC. The encoded protein is CASSSTGNYGYTF.

V usage is TRBV10-2 and J usage is TRBJ2-3; 8 bases map to TRBD2. The germline V gene has CDR1 WSHSY and CDR2 SAAADI. The CDR3 has 18 residues. V lost 3 bases, J lost 2 bases, and 13 bases stayed unmatched. CDR3 region: CASSDPPRREEVTDTQYF. In DNA form, the CDR3 reads TGCGCCAGCAGTGACCCACCAAGGCGGGAGGAAGTCACAGATACGCAGTATTTT.

The chain combines TRBV5-1 with TRBJ1-5, with a possible D match to TRBD1 (5 bases). The V end lost 3 bases, the J end lost 0 bases, and 10 bases lay between the germline ends. CDR1 and CDR2 from the germline V gene are SGHRS and YFSETQ. The CDR3 is 15 residues long. This CDR3 reads CASSWGTGSNQPQHF. Here the CDR3 DNA reads TGCGCCAGCAGCTGGGGGACGGGTAGCAATCAGCCCCAGCATTTT.